Each of the 5 T cell receptor beta chains below was sequenced from the same sample in a study of CD8+CD57+ T cells in acquired aplastic anemia. According to the study, genomic DNA was the template for TCR beta VDJ and CDR3 profiling. TCRdb redid the calling of the reads with MiXCR, one entry per CDR3 protein. Of about 98,000 distinct CDR3 sequences listed, 65% to 70% are singletons. Sequenced patients had shown CD8+CD57+ cell expansion by flow cytometry. Source material: sorted CD4+, CD8+, or CD8+CD57+ T cells (not recorded which) from PBMCs. Every receptor here comes from a human donor with aplastic anemia.

This clonotype was picked up a small number of times. The V and J genes are TRBV20-1 and TRBJ2-7; the D is unclear. V was trimmed by 1 base and J by 4 bases, leaving 5 bases between them. Germline values: CDR1 DFQATT, CDR2 SNEGSKA (reference sequence). This CDR3 has 11 residues. The CDR3 region is CSARAGYEQYF. Written as DNA, the CDR3 is TGCAGTGCTAGAGCTGGGTACGAGCAGTACTTC.

The sample holds a few counts of this clonotype. At one end, the junction sequence differs from germline, possibly due to a read error. The CDR3 region is CAISESQGMAHF. CDR3 DNA: TGTGCCATCAGTGAGTCTCAGGGAATGGCGCATTTT. The chain recombines TRBV10-3 with TRBJ2-3; D is possibly TRBD1 (5 bases). The germline V gene encodes CDR1 ENHRY and CDR2 SYGVKD. The CDR3 contains 12 residues.

This clonotype came up a few times. The rearrangement joins TRBV7-2 to TRBJ2-3; the D gene could be TRBD1 or TRBD2 (5 bases each). V was pared by 8 bases and J by 0 bases, with 9 bases between. The CDR3 contains 13 residues. Germline CDR1 SGHTA, CDR2 FQGNSA. The CDR3 sequence: CASEGLSTDTQYF. In DNA form, the CDR3 reads TGTGCCAGCGAGGGGTTGAGCACAGATACGCAGTATTTT. Together with reference TRBV7-2 and TRBJ2-3, the CDR3 gives the full variable domain: GAGVSQSPSNKVTEKGKDVELRCDPISGHTALYWYRQSLGQGLEFLIYFQGNSAPDKSGLPSDRFSAERTGGSVSTLTIQRTQQEDSAVYLCASEGLSTDTQYFGPGTRLTVL.

J is TRBJ2-2 and V is TRBV10-3, with 9 bases matching TRBD2. From germline, CDR1 is ENHRY and CDR2 SYGVKD. This CDR3 is 15 amino acids long. The ends lost 3 bases at V and 4 bases at J; junction bases unmatched: 3. CDR3 region: CAISEWREGTGELFF. DNA of the CDR3: TGTGCCATCAGTGAATGGCGGGAGGGCACCGGGGAGCTGTTTTTT.

This clonotype occurred a few times. This chain connects TRBV4-2 to TRBJ2-7, with TRBD2 matching 8 bases. V was clipped by 1 base and J by 2 bases; unmatched bases: 7. This CDR3 comprises 16 residues. CDR1 and CDR2 from the germline V gene are LGHNA and YNFKEQ. The CDR3 here is CASSQGEGAGAYEQYF. CDR3 coding DNA: TGTGCCAGCAGCCAAGGAGAGGGAGCGGGGGCCTACGAGCAGTACTTC.